Below are 5 T cell receptor beta chains sequenced from a single sample in a study of graft-versus-host responses after intestinal transplantation. The antigens of these receptors remain unknown. Method: immunoSEQ multiplex PCR; TCRdb's copy keeps in-frame clones and lacks some. The table lists tens of thousands of clones, roughly 90% of them singletons. This specimen was unstimulated CD8+ T cells sorted from spleen or lymph node cells, taken before intestinal transplant. These receptors were obtained from a human donor who received an intestinal transplant.

The V call is TRBV5-4, the J call TRBJ2-5; TRBD1 matches 7 bases. With 3 bases clipped from V and 0 bases from J, the junction kept 2 bases outside the gene matches. The CDR3 runs 14 residues. Per germline, CDR1 SGHNT and CDR2 YYREEE (reference sequence). The CDR3, as DNA: TGTGCCAGCAGCTGGGACAGAAACCAAGAGACCCAGTACTTC. This codes for CASSWDRNQETQYF.

V usage is TRBV27 and J usage is TRBJ1-1, with 8 bases lining up with TRBD1. The J segment lost 4 bases and the V segment lost 6 bases, leaving 7 bases of the junction unmatched. Germline CDR1 MNHEY, CDR2 SMNVEV (reference sequence). The length of the CDR3 is 14 residues. CDR3: CASSPQGASTEAFF. The CDR3 bases are TGTGCCAGCAGCCCCCAGGGGGCGAGCACTGAAGCTTTCTTT.

The rearrangement links TRBV5-4 to TRBJ1-6; possible D gene TRBD1, 6 bases. With 1 base removed from V and 7 bases from J, the gap between germline ends came to 12 bases. There are 15 residues in the CDR3. Germline CDR1 SGHNT, CDR2 YYREEE (reference sequence). CDR3 sequence reads: CASSLWSGENSPLHF. The CDR3 bases are TGTGCCAGCAGCTTGTGGTCAGGGGAGAATTCACCCCTCCACTTT. Full variable domain (rest looked up from reference TRBV5-4 and TRBJ1-6): ETGVTQSPTHLIKTRGQQVTLRCSSQSGHNTVSWYQQALGQGPQFIFQYYREEENGRGNFPPRFSGLQFPNYSSELNVNALELDDSALYLCASSLWSGENSPLHFGNGTRLTVT.

This rearrangement joins TRBV4-1 to TRBJ2-1; D may be TRBD2 (7 bases). The CDR3 has 16 amino acids. Per germline, CDR1 MGHRA and CDR2 YSYEKL. Trimming shortened V by 1 base and J by 8 bases, and 18 bases separated the two germline ends. In DNA, the CDR3 is TGCGCCAGCAGCCAAGTCTGGGGGGGGCCTCTTCATGAGCAGTTCTTC. Its protein is CASSQVWGGPLHEQFF.

The chain has TRBV6-5 and TRBJ2-5; 10 bases align to TRBD1. The CDR3 sequence is 16 residues long. Germline loops: CDR1 MNHEY, CDR2 SVGAGI. The J segment lost 2 bases and the V segment lost 2 bases, leaving 5 bases of the junction unmatched. CDR3 DNA: TGTGCCAGCAGTTACGACCGGGACAGGGGACAAGAGACCCAGTACTTC. Protein: CASSYDRDRGQETQYF.